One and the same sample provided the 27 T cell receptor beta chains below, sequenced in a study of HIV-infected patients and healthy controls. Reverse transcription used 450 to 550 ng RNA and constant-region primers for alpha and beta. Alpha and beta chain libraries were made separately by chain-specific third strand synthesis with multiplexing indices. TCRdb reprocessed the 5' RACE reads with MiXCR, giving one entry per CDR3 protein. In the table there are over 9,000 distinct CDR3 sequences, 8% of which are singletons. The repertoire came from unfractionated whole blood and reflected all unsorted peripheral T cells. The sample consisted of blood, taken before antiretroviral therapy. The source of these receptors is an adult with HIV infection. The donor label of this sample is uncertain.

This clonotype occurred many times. This CDR3 is CATSSNEGTEAFF. In nucleotides, the CDR3 is TGTGCCACCAGCAGTAATGAGGGCACTGAAGCTTTCTTT. The rearrangement joins TRBV15 to TRBJ1-1; no clear D gene. Trimming removed 3 bases at V and 4 bases at J, with 9 bases between. The germline CDR1 and CDR2 sequences are LNHNV and YYDKDF (reference sequence). The CDR3 totals 13 residues.

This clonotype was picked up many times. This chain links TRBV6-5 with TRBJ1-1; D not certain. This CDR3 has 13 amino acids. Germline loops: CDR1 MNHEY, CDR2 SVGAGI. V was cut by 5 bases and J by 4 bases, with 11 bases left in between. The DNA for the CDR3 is TGTGCCAGCAGTGACGACCCCAGCACTGAAGCTTTCTTT. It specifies CASSDDPSTEAFF.

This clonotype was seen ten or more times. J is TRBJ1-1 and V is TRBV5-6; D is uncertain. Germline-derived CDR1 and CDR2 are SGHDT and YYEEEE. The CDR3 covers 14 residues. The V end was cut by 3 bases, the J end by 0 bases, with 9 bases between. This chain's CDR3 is CASSSTTVNTEAFF. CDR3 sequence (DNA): TGTGCCAGCAGCTCAACGACGGTGAACACTGAAGCTTTCTTT. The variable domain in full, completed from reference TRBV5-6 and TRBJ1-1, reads DAGVTQSPTHLIKTRGQQVTLRCSPKSGHDTVSWYQQALGQGPQFIFQYYEEEERQRGNFPDRFSGHQFPNYSSELNVNALLLGDSALYLCASSSTTVNTEAFFGQGTRLTVV.

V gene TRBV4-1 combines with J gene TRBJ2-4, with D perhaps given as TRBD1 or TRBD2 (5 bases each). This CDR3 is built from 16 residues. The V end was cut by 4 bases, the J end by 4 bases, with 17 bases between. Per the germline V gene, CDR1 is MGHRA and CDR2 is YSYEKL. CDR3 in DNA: TGCGCCAGCAGCCCCCATGTGGGGGAAGTTAAAAACATTCAGTACTTC. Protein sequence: CASSPHVGEVKNIQYF.

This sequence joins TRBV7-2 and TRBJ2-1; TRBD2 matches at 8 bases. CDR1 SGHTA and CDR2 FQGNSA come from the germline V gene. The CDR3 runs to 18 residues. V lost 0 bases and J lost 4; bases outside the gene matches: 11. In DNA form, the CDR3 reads TGTGCCAGCAGCTTAGCGGGGGTCGTAGCGGGGTATTACAATGAGCAGTTCTTC. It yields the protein CASSLAGVVAGYYNEQFF.

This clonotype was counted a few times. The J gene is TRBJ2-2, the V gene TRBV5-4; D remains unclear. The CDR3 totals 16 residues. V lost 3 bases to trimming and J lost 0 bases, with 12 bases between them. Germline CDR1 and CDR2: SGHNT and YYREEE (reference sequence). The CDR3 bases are TGTGCCAGCAGCTCAGAAGACAAACCGAACACCGGGGAGCTGTTTTTT. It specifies CASSSEDKPNTGELFF. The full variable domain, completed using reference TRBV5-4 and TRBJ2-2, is ETGVTQSPTHLIKTRGQQVTLRCSSQSGHNTVSWYQQALGQGPQFIFQYYREEENGRGNFPPRFSGLQFPNYSSELNVNALELDDSALYLCASSSEDKPNTGELFFGEGSRLTVL.

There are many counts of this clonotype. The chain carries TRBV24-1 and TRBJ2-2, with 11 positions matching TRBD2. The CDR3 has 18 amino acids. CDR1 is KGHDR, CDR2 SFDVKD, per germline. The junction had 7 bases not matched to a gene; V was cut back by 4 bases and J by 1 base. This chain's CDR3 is CATSETLGLAVNTGELFF. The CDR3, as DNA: TGTGCCACCAGTGAGACACTGGGACTAGCGGTGAACACCGGGGAGCTGTTTTTT.

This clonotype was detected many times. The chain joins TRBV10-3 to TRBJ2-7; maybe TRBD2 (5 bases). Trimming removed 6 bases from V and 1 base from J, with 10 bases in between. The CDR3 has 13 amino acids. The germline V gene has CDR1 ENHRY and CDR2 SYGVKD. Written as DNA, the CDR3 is TGTGCCATCAGCGAGACGGGATCCTACGAGCAGTACTTC. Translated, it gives CAISETGSYEQYF.

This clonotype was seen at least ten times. The CDR3 sequence is CASSLSSNQPQHF. The CDR3 DNA is TGTGCCAGCAGCCTAAGTAGCAATCAGCCCCAGCATTTT. The rearrangement links TRBV3-1 to TRBJ1-5; D gene unclear. The germline V and J ends were trimmed by 4 bases and 0 bases, with 4 bases remaining between them. The CDR3 runs to 13 residues. Looked up from germline, CDR1 is LGHDT and CDR2 is YNNKEL (reference sequence).

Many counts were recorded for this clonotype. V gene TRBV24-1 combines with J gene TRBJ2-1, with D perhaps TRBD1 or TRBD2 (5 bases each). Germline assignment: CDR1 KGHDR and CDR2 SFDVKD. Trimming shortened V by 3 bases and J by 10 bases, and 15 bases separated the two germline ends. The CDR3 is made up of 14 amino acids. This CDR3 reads CATSDPDSRGEQFF. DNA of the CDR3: TGTGCCACCAGTGATCCCGACAGCAGAGGGGAGCAGTTCTTC.

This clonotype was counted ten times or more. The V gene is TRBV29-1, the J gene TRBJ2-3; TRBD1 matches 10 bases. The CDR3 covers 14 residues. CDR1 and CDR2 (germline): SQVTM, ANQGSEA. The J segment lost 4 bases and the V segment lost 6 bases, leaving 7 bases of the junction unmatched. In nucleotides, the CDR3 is TGCAGCGTGGAGGGACAGGGGTACGCAGATACGCAGTATTTT. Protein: CSVEGQGYADTQYF.

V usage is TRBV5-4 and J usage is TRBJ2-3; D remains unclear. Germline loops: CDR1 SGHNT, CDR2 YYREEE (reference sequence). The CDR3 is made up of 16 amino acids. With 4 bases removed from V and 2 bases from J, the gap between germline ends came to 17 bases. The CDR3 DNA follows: TGTGCCAGCAGCCCCGACCGGGCCACATACACAGATACGCAGTATTTT. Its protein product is CASSPDRATYTDTQYF.

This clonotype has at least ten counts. The CDR3 coding sequence is TGTGCCTGGAACTTCGACTATCAGCCCCAGCATTTT. It encodes CAWNFDYQPQHF. This chain uses TRBV30 with TRBJ1-5; D uncertain. The CDR3 is 12 residues long. The V end was cut by 4 bases, the J end by 5 bases, with 9 bases between. Germline CDR1 reads GTSNPN; CDR2 reads SVGIG (reference sequence).

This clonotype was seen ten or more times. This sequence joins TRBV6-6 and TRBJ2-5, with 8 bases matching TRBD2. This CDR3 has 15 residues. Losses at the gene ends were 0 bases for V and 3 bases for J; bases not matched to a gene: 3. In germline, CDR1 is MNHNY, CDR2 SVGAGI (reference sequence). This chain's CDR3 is CASSYSGLVKETQYF. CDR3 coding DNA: TGTGCCAGCAGTTACTCGGGACTAGTGAAAGAGACCCAGTACTTC.

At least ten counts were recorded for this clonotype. CDR3 DNA: TGTGCCAGCAGTTACTCCCTTTTGAGGCGTGAAAAACTGTTTTTT. Protein product: CASSYSLLRREKLFF. The chain recombines TRBV6-5 with TRBJ1-4, with D unclear. The CDR3 has 15 amino acids. CDR1 MNHEY and CDR2 SVGAGI come from the germline V gene. V was cut by 0 bases and J by 7 bases, with 12 bases left in between.

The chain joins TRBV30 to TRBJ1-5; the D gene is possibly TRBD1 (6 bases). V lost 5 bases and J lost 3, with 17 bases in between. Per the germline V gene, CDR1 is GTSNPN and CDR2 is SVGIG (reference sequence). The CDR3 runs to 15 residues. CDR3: CAWATRGGLNQPQHF. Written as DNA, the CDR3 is TGTGCCTGGGCCACCCGGGGGGGCCTCAATCAGCCCCAGCATTTT.

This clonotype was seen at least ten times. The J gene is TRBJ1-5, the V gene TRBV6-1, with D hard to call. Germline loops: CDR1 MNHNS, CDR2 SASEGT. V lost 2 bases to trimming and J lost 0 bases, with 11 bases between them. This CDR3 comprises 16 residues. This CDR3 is CASSELAGHSNQPQHF. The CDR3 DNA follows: TGTGCCAGCAGTGAACTGGCAGGCCATAGCAATCAGCCCCAGCATTTT.

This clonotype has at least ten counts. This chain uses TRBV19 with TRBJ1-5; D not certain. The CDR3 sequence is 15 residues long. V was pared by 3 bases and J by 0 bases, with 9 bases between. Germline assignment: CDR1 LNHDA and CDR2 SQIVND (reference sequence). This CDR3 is CASSILQPSNQPQHF. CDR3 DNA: TGTGCCAGTAGTATCCTACAGCCTAGCAATCAGCCCCAGCATTTT.

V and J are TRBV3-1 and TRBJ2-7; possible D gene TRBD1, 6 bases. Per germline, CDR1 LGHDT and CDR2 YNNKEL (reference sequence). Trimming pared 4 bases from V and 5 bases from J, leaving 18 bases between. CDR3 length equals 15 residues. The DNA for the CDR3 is TGTGCCAGCAGCCCGTTTTTGTTGGGGGCCAACGAGCAGTACTTC. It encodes CASSPFLLGANEQYF.

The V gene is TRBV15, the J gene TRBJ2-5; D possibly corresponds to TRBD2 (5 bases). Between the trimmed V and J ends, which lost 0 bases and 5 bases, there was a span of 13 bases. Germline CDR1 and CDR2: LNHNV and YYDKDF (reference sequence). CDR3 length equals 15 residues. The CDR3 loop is CATSRDLGSAETQYF. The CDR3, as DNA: TGTGCCACCAGCAGAGATTTGGGGAGCGCGGAGACCCAGTACTTC.

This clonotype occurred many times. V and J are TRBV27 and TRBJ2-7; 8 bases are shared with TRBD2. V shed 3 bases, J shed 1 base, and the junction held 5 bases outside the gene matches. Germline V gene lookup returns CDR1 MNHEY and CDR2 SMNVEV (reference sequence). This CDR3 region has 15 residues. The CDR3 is CASSFRLALSYEQYF. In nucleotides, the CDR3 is TGTGCCAGCAGTTTCCGACTAGCGCTGTCCTACGAGCAGTACTTC.

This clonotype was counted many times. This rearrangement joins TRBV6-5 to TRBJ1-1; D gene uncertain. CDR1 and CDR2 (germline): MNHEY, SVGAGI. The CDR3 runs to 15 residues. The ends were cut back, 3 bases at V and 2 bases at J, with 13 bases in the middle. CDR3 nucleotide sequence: TGTGCCAGCAGTTATTTTCTTGCCGGCAACACTGAAGCTTTCTTT. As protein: CASSYFLAGNTEAFF.

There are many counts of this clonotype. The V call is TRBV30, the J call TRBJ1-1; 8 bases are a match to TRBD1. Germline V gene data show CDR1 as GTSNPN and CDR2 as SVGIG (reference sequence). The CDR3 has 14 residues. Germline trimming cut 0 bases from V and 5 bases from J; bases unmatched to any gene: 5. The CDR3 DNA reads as TGTGCCTGGAGTGTATCAGGGGGCGAGACTGAAGCTTTCTTT. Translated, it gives CAWSVSGGETEAFF.

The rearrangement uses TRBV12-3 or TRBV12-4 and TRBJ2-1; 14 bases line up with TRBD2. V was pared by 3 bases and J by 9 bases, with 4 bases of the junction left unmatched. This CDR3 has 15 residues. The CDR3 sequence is CASSLTSGGAGEQFF. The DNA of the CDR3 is TGTGCCAGCAGTTTGACTAGCGGGGGGGCCGGTGAGCAGTTCTTC.

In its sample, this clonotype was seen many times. The CDR3 nucleotides read TGTGCCAGCAGCCCGGGACAGGGGGCGAGCAATCAGCCCCAGCATTTT. It is translated as CASSPGQGASNQPQHF. The V call is TRBV7-9, the J call TRBJ1-5; 12 nucleotides agree with TRBD1. The CDR3 spans 16 residues. J lost 1 base, V lost 5 bases, and 3 bases had no gene match. From germline, CDR1 is SEHNR and CDR2 FQNEAQ (reference sequence).

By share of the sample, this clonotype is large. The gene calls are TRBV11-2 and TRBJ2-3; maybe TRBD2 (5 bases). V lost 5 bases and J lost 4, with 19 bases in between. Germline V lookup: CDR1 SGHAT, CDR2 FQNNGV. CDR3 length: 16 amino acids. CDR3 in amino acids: CASSTRPHEGSDTQYF. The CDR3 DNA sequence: TGTGCCAGCAGCACGCGCCCGCACGAGGGATCAGATACGCAGTATTTT. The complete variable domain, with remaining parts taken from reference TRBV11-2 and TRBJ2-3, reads EAGVAQSPRYKIIEKRQSVAFWCNPISGHATLYWYQQILGQGPKLLIQFQNNGVVDDSQLPKDRFSAERLKGVDSTLKIQPAKLEDSAVYLCASSTRPHEGSDTQYFGPGTRLTVL.

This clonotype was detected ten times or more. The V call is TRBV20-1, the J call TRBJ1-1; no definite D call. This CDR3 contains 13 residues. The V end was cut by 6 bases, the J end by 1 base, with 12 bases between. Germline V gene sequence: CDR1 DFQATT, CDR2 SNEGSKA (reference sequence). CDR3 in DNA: TGCAGTGCCCATTCGAGGAAGAACACTGAAGCTTTCTTT. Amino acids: CSAHSRKNTEAFF.